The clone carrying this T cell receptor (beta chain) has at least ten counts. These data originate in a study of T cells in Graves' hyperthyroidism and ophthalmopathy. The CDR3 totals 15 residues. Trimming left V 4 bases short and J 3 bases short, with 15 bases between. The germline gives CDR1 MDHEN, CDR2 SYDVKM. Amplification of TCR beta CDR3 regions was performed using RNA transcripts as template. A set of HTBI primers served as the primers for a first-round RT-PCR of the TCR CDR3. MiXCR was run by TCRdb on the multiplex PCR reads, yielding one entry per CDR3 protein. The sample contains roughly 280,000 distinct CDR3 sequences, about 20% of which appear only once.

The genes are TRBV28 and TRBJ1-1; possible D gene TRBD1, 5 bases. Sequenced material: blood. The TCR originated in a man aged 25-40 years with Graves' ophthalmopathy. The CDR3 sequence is CASSWGGIADTEAFF. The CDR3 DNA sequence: TGTGCCAGCAGTTGGGGCGGGATAGCTGACACTGAAGCTTTCTTT.